These 28 T cell receptor beta chains came from one sample sequenced in a study of cytomegalovirus exposure and HLA in healthy donors. PCR involved 60 Vbeta and 13 Jbeta primers. Method: immunoSEQ multiplex PCR; TCRdb's copy keeps in-frame clones and lacks some. The listing contains 60,000 to 70,000 clones. Sequencing was done on a sample of PBMCs. These receptors all come from a boy aged 10-17 years in good health and CMV-seronegative.

V is TRBV11-2 and J is TRBJ1-1, with 9 bases that match TRBD1. This CDR3 comprises 17 residues. CDR1 and CDR2 from the germline V gene are SGHAT and FQNNGV. V gave up 3 bases and J gave up 5 bases; unmatched junction bases: 13. CDR3 residues: CASSFPTTGGRKTEAFF. The CDR3, as DNA: TGTGCCAGCAGCTTCCCCACCACAGGGGGCAGGAAAACTGAAGCTTTCTTT. The whole variable domain, filled in from reference TRBV11-2 and TRBJ1-1, reads EAGVAQSPRYKIIEKRQSVAFWCNPISGHATLYWYQQILGQGPKLLIQFQNNGVVDDSQLPKDRFSAERLKGVDSTLKIQPAKLEDSAVYLCASSFPTTGGRKTEAFFGQGTRLTVV.

The V call is TRBV18, the J call TRBJ1-1; D gene ambiguous. Per the germline V gene, CDR1 is KGHSH and CDR2 is LQKENI. Trimming left V 0 bases short and J 5 bases short, with 13 bases between. This CDR3 is 15 amino acids long. The CDR3 here is CASSPPQKPGTEAFF. In nucleotides, the CDR3 is TGTGCCAGCTCACCACCGCAGAAGCCGGGAACTGAAGCTTTCTTT. The variable domain in full, completed from reference TRBV18 and TRBJ1-1, reads NAGVMQNPRHLVRRRGQEARLRCSPMKGHSHVYWYRQLPEEGLKFMVYLQKENIIDESGMPKERFSAEFPKEGPSILRIQQVVRGDSAAYFCASSPPQKPGTEAFFGQGTRLTVV.

The chain joins TRBV9 to TRBJ2-7, with TRBD2 matching 9 bases. CDR1 and CDR2 (germline): SGDLS, YYNGEE. With V trimmed by 0 bases and J by 1 base, 20 bases remained unmatched. The CDR3 consists of 21 residues. CDR3 sequence reads: CASSVGIRLAEGLLNSYEQYF. For the CDR3, the DNA is TGTGCCAGCAGCGTAGGTATCAGACTAGCGGAGGGCCTATTAAATTCCTACGAGCAGTACTTC.

V and J are TRBV6-6 and TRBJ2-7; 7 bases match TRBD1. The junction had 8 bases not matched to a gene; V was cut back by 7 bases and J by 2 bases. The CDR3 totals 14 residues. Germline assignment: CDR1 MNHNY and CDR2 SVGAGI (reference sequence). The CDR3 DNA sequence: TGTGCCAGCAAGAATGACAGGGCCCCCTACGAGCAGTACTTC. It translates to CASKNDRAPYEQYF.

The CDR3 sequence: CASNRAWRTSGTNTGELFF. The CDR3 coding sequence is TGTGCCAGTAATAGGGCTTGGCGGACTAGCGGTACGAACACCGGGGAGCTGTTTTTT. The rearrangement links TRBV19 to TRBJ2-2; 10 bases fit TRBD2. Germline CDR1 LNHDA, CDR2 SQIVND (reference sequence). Germline trimming cut 7 bases from V and 0 bases from J; bases unmatched to any gene: 14. The CDR3 contains 19 residues.

The chain has TRBV7-9 and TRBJ1-6, with D perhaps TRBD1 (5 bases). Germline V lookup: CDR1 SEHNR, CDR2 FQNEAQ (reference sequence). The V and J ends lost 5 bases and 6 bases respectively, with 8 bases between them. The CDR3 runs 13 residues. CDR3 in DNA: TGTGCCAGCAGCGCGGGACCTAATTCACCCCTCCACTTT. Protein: CASSAGPNSPLHF. The full variable domain, completed using reference TRBV7-9 and TRBJ1-6, is DTGVSQNPRHKITKRGQNVTFRCDPISEHNRLYWYRQTLGQGPEFLTYFQNEAQLEKSRLLSDRFSAERPKGSFSTLEIQRTEQGDSAMYLCASSAGPNSPLHFGNGTRLTVT.

The chain is built from TRBV5-4 and TRBJ2-7, with 14 bases identical to TRBD2. The CDR3 totals 17 residues. CDR1 is SGHNT, CDR2 YYREEE, per germline (reference sequence). V was pared by 2 bases and J by 6 bases, with 10 bases of the junction left unmatched. The CDR3 nucleotides read TGTGCCAGCAGCTTCTGGGGGCAAGGACTAGCGGGAGGCGAGCAGTACTTC. This encodes CASSFWGQGLAGGEQYF.

J is TRBJ2-7 and V is TRBV18; weak D call: TRBD2 (7 bases). Germline loops: CDR1 KGHSH, CDR2 LQKENI. Between the trimmed V and J ends, which lost 2 bases and 7 bases, there was a span of 18 bases. The CDR3 is 15 amino acids. The CDR3 here is CASSPESGGLGEQYF. CDR3 sequence (DNA): TGTGCCAGCTCACCAGAGTCGGGGGGCTTGGGGGAGCAGTACTTC. The entire variable domain, with the rest obtained from reference TRBV18 and TRBJ2-7, is as follows: NAGVMQNPRHLVRRRGQEARLRCSPMKGHSHVYWYRQLPEEGLKFMVYLQKENIIDESGMPKERFSAEFPKEGPSILRIQQVVRGDSAAYFCASSPESGGLGEQYFGPGTRLTVT.

The rearrangement uses TRBV5-8 and TRBJ2-5; 9 bases fit TRBD1. V shed 4 bases and J 4 bases; nucleotides not matched to a gene: 5. Germline V CDR1 and CDR2: SGHTS, YDEGEE. The CDR3 is made up of 14 amino acids. CDR3 residues: CASSLDRGVETQYF. DNA for the CDR3: TGTGCCAGCAGCCTGGACAGGGGTGTAGAGACCCAGTACTTC.

The rearrangement joins TRBV30 to TRBJ1-2; D is uncertain. CDR1 is GTSNPN, CDR2 SVGIG, per germline (reference sequence). CDR3 length: 11 amino acids. Trimming removed 5 bases at V and 3 bases at J, with 7 bases between. The CDR3 is CAWWGDYGYTF. The CDR3 nucleotides are TGTGCCTGGTGGGGAGACTATGGCTACACCTTC.

This sequence joins TRBV10-1 and TRBJ2-7; tentative D call: TRBD1 (6 bases). The length of the CDR3 is 13 residues. Germline V gene lookup returns CDR1 WNHNN and CDR2 SYGVQD (reference sequence). V was clipped by 5 bases and J by 7 bases, with 15 bases between them. The CDR3 region has the DNA TGCGCCAGCAGTCCAGGGGTCCTGGGAGAGCAGTACTTC. Protein: CASSPGVLGEQYF.

As to this clone: Sequence at one end of the junction differs from germline and may be a read error. The chain carries TRBV29-1 and TRBJ2-7; D not resolved. Germline CDR1 reads SQVTM; CDR2 reads ANQGSEA. The CDR3 loop spans 12 amino acids. The CDR3 nucleotides read TGCAGCGTTGAGGCCGGTAACTACGGGCAGTACTTC. Translated, it gives CSVEAGNYGQYF.

The CDR3 DNA sequence: TGCAGCGTACAAGACAGAGGAAAAGGCTCTGGAAACACCATATATTTT. Its protein product is CSVQDRGKGSGNTIYF. This chain links TRBV29-1 with TRBJ1-3; TRBD1 is a possible D gene (5 bases). From germline, CDR1 is SQVTM and CDR2 ANQGSEA. The CDR3 totals 16 residues. Trimming shortened V by 6 bases and J by 0 bases, and 18 bases separated the two germline ends.

The chain recombines TRBV6-6 with TRBJ2-5, with D possibly being TRBD1 (6 bases). The J call may be wrong; the DNA end is better matched by TRBJ2-7. Germline-derived CDR1 and CDR2 are MNHNY and SVGAGI (reference sequence). The CDR3 runs 15 residues. The CDR3 protein is CASSYSDSRDYEQYF. The CDR3 region has the DNA TGTGCCAGCAGTTACTCGGACAGTCGAGACTACGAGCAGTACTTC.

V gene TRBV2 combines with J gene TRBJ1-5; TRBD1 agrees at 10 bases. This CDR3 is 15 amino acids long. Trimming took 11 bases from V and 4 from J; bases not matched to a gene: 11. Germline V gives CDR1 SNHLY, CDR2 FYNNEI. The DNA of the CDR3 is TGTGCCTCTCGACAGGGGGCGGATTGGAATCAGCCCCAGCATTTT. Its translation: CASRQGADWNQPQHF. The whole variable domain, remainder taken from reference TRBV2 and TRBJ1-5, is EPEVTQTPSHQVTQMGQEVILRCVPISNHLYFYWYRQILGQKVEFLVSFYNNEISEKSEIFDDQFSVERPDGSNFTLKIRSTKLEDSAMYFCASRQGADWNQPQHFGDGTRLSIL.

The rearrangement links TRBV6-5 to TRBJ1-1, with TRBD1 matching over 7 bases. The CDR3 consists of 14 residues. Trimming at V came to 4 bases and at J to 5 bases, leaving 7 bases not matched to a gene. Germline assignment: CDR1 MNHEY and CDR2 SVGAGI. The CDR3, as DNA: TGTGCCAGCAGTTCTCGACAGGGTCGAACTGAAGCTTTCTTT. This codes for CASSSRQGRTEAFF.

V gene TRBV7-9 combines with J gene TRBJ1-5, with 7 bases aligning to TRBD1. CDR1 and CDR2 from the germline V gene are SEHNR and FQNEAQ (reference sequence). V dropped 5 bases and J dropped 1; count of bases not matched to a gene: 2. This CDR3 is built from 14 residues. CDR3 DNA: TGTGCCAGCAGCGACAGGGAAAGCAATCAGCCCCAGCATTTT. Translated, it gives CASSDRESNQPQHF.

The chain employs TRBV15 and TRBJ1-1, with TRBD1 as a possible D gene (6 bases). The V gene lost 2 bases and the J gene lost 4 bases, with 11 bases spanning the gap. The CDR3 consists of 14 residues. Germline V gene lookup returns CDR1 LNHNV and CDR2 YYDKDF (reference sequence). CDR3 sequence reads: CATSRLARGTEAFF. In DNA form, the CDR3 reads TGTGCCACCAGCAGACTAGCCAGGGGCACTGAAGCTTTCTTT.

The rearrangement uses TRBV6-1 and TRBJ2-7; D not certain. The CDR3 has 14 residues. The ends were cut back, 3 bases at V and 2 bases at J, with 11 bases in the middle. Germline loops: CDR1 MNHNS, CDR2 SASEGT. The CDR3 nucleotides read TGTGCCAGCAGTGAGCAAACTGTGACCTACGAGCAGTACTTC. Translated: CASSEQTVTYEQYF.

This chain connects TRBV5-4 to TRBJ1-2; D uncertain. V shed 4 bases and J shed 3 bases, with 19 bases lying between them. The CDR3 is 16 residues long. Germline V CDR1 and CDR2: SGHNT, YYREEE (reference sequence). The CDR3 region is CASSPPSAGLDYGYTF. The CDR3 region has the DNA TGTGCCAGCAGCCCCCCCTCCGCGGGGTTAGACTATGGCTACACCTTC.

The chain couples TRBV14 to TRBJ2-1, with D tentatively TRBD1 (5 bases). There are 16 residues in the CDR3. V was cut by 1 base and J by 9 bases, with 19 bases left in between. Germline loops: CDR1 SGHDN, CDR2 FVKESK. CDR3 sequence: CASSQVGRDPTGEQFF. In DNA, the CDR3 is TGTGCCAGCAGCCAAGTCGGCAGGGATCCTACAGGTGAGCAGTTCTTC.

Concerning this clone: This same CDR3 is encoded by further DNA sequences in the sample. The rearrangement joins TRBV30 to TRBJ2-5, with a possible D match to TRBD1 (6 bases). CDR3 size: 12 residues. Germline V gene sequence: CDR1 GTSNPN, CDR2 SVGIG (reference sequence). Between the trimmed V and J ends, which lost 0 bases and 4 bases, there was a span of 6 bases. The CDR3 is CAWSVGGETQYF. The CDR3 nucleotides read TGTGCCTGGAGTGTAGGGGGAGAGACCCAGTACTTC.

The V gene is TRBV4-3, the J gene TRBJ1-5; D not certain. Trimming stripped 0 bases from V and 0 bases from J, with 9 bases between. CDR1 LGHNA and CDR2 YSLEER come from the germline V gene. The CDR3 has 16 residues. The CDR3 here is CASSQDATYSNQPQHF. The DNA for the CDR3 is TGCGCCAGCAGCCAAGACGCTACGTATAGCAATCAGCCCCAGCATTTT.

The V and J genes are TRBV6-1 and TRBJ2-5; D not resolved. Judging by the DNA end, TRBJ2-7 fits better; the J call may be wrong. Germline CDR1 and CDR2: MNHNS and SASEGT. The CDR3 runs to 11 residues. CDR3 sequence: CASSEGYEQYF. CDR3 bases: TGTGCCAGCAGTGAAGGATACGAGCAGTACTTC.

The chain recombines TRBV18 with TRBJ2-7; 8 bases are a match to TRBD1. This CDR3 spans 14 amino acids. Germline V gene sequence: CDR1 KGHSH, CDR2 LQKENI. V shed 1 base, J shed 4 bases, and the junction held 3 bases outside the gene matches. Written as DNA, the CDR3 is TGTGCCAGCTCACCACATCAGGGGGCGTACGAGCAGTACTTC. It yields the protein CASSPHQGAYEQYF.

CDR3 residues: CAWSPSLGRFGQPQHF. The CDR3 DNA is TGTGCCTGGAGCCCTAGCTTAGGCAGGTTCGGACAGCCCCAGCATTTT. V and J are TRBV30 and TRBJ1-5, with D unresolved. There are 16 residues in the CDR3. From germline, CDR1 is GTSNPN and CDR2 SVGIG (reference sequence). V lost 3 bases and J lost 7, with 22 bases in between.

Points on this clone: It is likely a read error, because the conserved phenylalanine at the end of the CDR3 is missing. V gene TRBV18 combines with J gene TRBJ1-5, with D unclear. Germline CDR1 reads KGHSH; CDR2 reads LQKENI. Trimming shortened V by 4 bases and J by 5 bases, and 12 bases separated the two germline ends. This CDR3 has 14 residues. The CDR3 DNA follows: TGTGCCAGCTCACTGGGCACATCTGATCAGCCCCAGCATCTT. It specifies CASSLGTSDQPQHL.

The chain uses TRBV18 and TRBJ1-2; D unresolved. The CDR3 loop spans 13 amino acids. Germline CDR1 KGHSH, CDR2 LQKENI. The V and J ends lost 2 bases and 5 bases respectively, with 9 bases between them. CDR3 protein: CASSPEGKYGYTF. The CDR3 DNA sequence: TGTGCCAGCTCACCAGAGGGAAAGTATGGCTACACCTTC. The whole variable domain, filled in from reference TRBV18 and TRBJ1-2, reads NAGVMQNPRHLVRRRGQEARLRCSPMKGHSHVYWYRQLPEEGLKFMVYLQKENIIDESGMPKERFSAEFPKEGPSILRIQQVVRGDSAAYFCASSPEGKYGYTFGSGTRLTVV.